Below are 31 T cell receptor beta chains sequenced from a single sample in a study of T cells in Graves' hyperthyroidism and ophthalmopathy (dated by TCRdb to the late 2010s). Library preparation was by multiplex PCR. For sequencing, an Illumina HiSeq 2000 was employed. The TCR beta CDR3 regions were amplified from the RNA transcripts. A first-round RT-PCR of the TCR CDR3 used the HTBI primer set with the Qiagen OneStep RT-PCR kit. Starting from the raw public reads, TCRdb applied fastp trimming at Q25, assembled clones with MiXCR and retained in-frame beta chains. CDR3 protein duplicates are merged, each entry listing the most common genes and DNA. A total of approximately 560,000 distinct CDR3 sequences appear in this sample, 15% to 18% of them only once. The top ten clones comprise under 8% of the sample. What was sequenced was blood. These receptors came from a woman in her twenties or thirties with Graves' hyperthyroidism.

This clonotype was detected ten times or more. This chain joins TRBV14 and TRBJ2-1; 14 bases are shared with TRBD2. Losses at the gene ends were 2 bases for V and 6 bases for J; bases not matched to a gene: 3. Germline CDR1 reads SGHDN; CDR2 reads FVKESK. The CDR3 totals 16 residues. CDR3 protein: CASSQSGLAGGNEQFF. The CDR3 nucleotides are TGTGCCAGCAGCCAATCAGGACTAGCGGGAGGCAATGAGCAGTTCTTC.

This clonotype has a handful of counts. V gene TRBV5-4 combines with J gene TRBJ2-1, with 7 bases fitting TRBD2. V dropped 4 bases and J dropped 0; count of bases not matched to a gene: 13. The V gene's germline CDR1 is SGHNT and CDR2 YYREEE (reference sequence). The CDR3 sequence is 18 residues long. The CDR3: CASSGYGYGGSSYNEQFF. The CDR3 coding sequence is TGTGCCAGCAGCGGCTACGGGTACGGCGGGAGCTCCTACAATGAGCAGTTCTTC.

Comment on this clonotype: Possible read error: a much larger clone is one base away. The chain uses TRBV3-1 and TRBJ2-2; 8 positions match TRBD2. V lost 7 bases, J lost 3 bases, and 4 bases stayed unmatched. CDR1 LGHDT and CDR2 YNNKEL come from the germline V gene (reference sequence). CDR3 length equals 14 residues. CDR3 nucleotides: TGTGCCAGCATGGGTAGCGGGGACACCGGGGAGCTGTTTTTT. Encoded protein: CASMGSGDTGELFF.

This clonotype was seen at least ten times. The V gene is TRBV20-1, the J gene TRBJ1-6; 8 nucleotides align to TRBD1. This CDR3 has 13 residues. Germline-derived CDR1 and CDR2 are DFQATT and SNEGSKA (reference sequence). The V and J ends lost 5 bases and 10 bases, in that order; junction bases with no gene match: 7. The CDR3, as DNA: TGCAGTGCTTTCAGGGGGCCGGGCTCACCCCTCCACTTT. This gives the protein CSAFRGPGSPLHF.

This clonotype was seen repeatedly, ten times or more. The chain carries TRBV27 and TRBJ2-7, with 10 bases fitting TRBD1. CDR3 length equals 14 residues. Trimming at V came to 4 bases and at J to 3 bases, leaving 3 bases not matched to a gene. The V gene's germline CDR1 is MNHEY and CDR2 SMNVEV (reference sequence). CDR3 residues: CASSWGTGVYEQYF. The DNA of the CDR3 is TGTGCCAGCAGTTGGGGGACAGGGGTCTACGAGCAGTACTTC.

The J gene is TRBJ2-3, the V gene TRBV27; the D is unclear. V shed 8 bases and J shed 3 bases, with 15 bases lying between them. There are 14 residues in the CDR3. Germline CDR1 is MNHEY and CDR2 is SMNVEV (reference sequence). This CDR3 reads CASAGSLGTDTQYF. CDR3 nucleotide sequence: TGTGCCAGCGCTGGGTCGCTCGGGACAGATACGCAGTATTTT.

This clonotype was seen more than once but under ten times. V usage is TRBV27 and J usage is TRBJ2-6; D not resolved. The CDR3 extends over 16 amino acids. Trimming cost V 6 bases and J 2 bases, with 14 bases left between them. From germline, CDR1 is MNHEY and CDR2 SMNVEV (reference sequence). CDR3 sequence (DNA): TGTGCCAGCAGCCAAGTGAGGCGTACTGGGGCCAACGTCCTGACTTTC. It yields the protein CASSQVRRTGANVLTF.

This clonotype was picked up many times. J is TRBJ2-3 and V is TRBV7-2; TRBD1 aligns across 8 bases. This CDR3 has 15 amino acids. Trimming took 5 bases from V and 4 from J; bases not matched to a gene: 8. Germline V gives CDR1 SGHTA, CDR2 FQGNSA. This CDR3 reads CASSRDRGTADTQYF. The DNA for the CDR3 is TGTGCCAGCAGCCGAGACAGGGGCACAGCAGATACGCAGTATTTT.

This clonotype was found many times. The chain employs TRBV3-1 and TRBJ2-5; D might be TRBD2 (5 bases). V was trimmed by 6 bases and J by 5 bases, leaving 13 bases between them. Germline CDR1 reads LGHDT; CDR2 reads YNNKEL (reference sequence). This CDR3 has 13 residues. The CDR3 nucleotides read TGTGCCAGCAGTTCGGAGGTCCGGGAGACCCAGTACTTC. Its translation: CASSSEVRETQYF.

This clonotype was counted between two and nine times. The CDR3 loop reads CAWKDKLAEITGELFF. CDR3 DNA sequence: TGTGCCTGGAAGGATAAACTAGCGGAAATCACCGGGGAGCTGTTTTTT. The V gene is TRBV30, the J gene TRBJ2-2; 8 bases align to TRBD2. CDR3 size: 16 residues. Germline V lookup: CDR1 GTSNPN, CDR2 SVGIG (reference sequence). Trimming removed 4 bases from V and 4 bases from J; junction bases left unmatched: 11.

This clonotype was observed many times. This chain links TRBV2 with TRBJ2-3, with TRBD2 matching over 10 bases. V was pared by 8 bases and J by 4 bases, with 9 bases of the junction left unmatched. CDR3 size: 15 residues. Germline CDR1 SNHLY, CDR2 FYNNEI. CDR3 sequence: CASGSLAGSSDTQYF. CDR3 bases: TGTGCCAGCGGGTCACTAGCGGGAAGTTCAGATACGCAGTATTTT.

This clonotype was seen repeatedly, ten times or more. The chain carries TRBV5-5 and TRBJ2-1; the match to TRBD1 covers 7 bases. Per germline, CDR1 SGHKS and CDR2 YYEKEE (reference sequence). The ends lost 4 bases at V and 5 bases at J; junction bases unmatched: 6. The CDR3 extends over 14 amino acids. The CDR3 here is CASSLPTGDNEQFF. The CDR3 bases are TGTGCCAGCAGCCTCCCTACAGGGGACAATGAGCAGTTCTTC.

The rearrangement joins TRBV11-2 to TRBJ1-5; no clear D. Germline V gene data show CDR1 as SGHAT and CDR2 as FQNNGV. The CDR3 has 14 residues. V lost 5 bases, J lost 7 bases, and 15 bases lay in between. The CDR3 sequence is CASSRTGSGQPQHF. Here the CDR3 DNA reads TGTGCCAGCAGCCGTACGGGGTCGGGGCAGCCCCAGCATTTT. Filled out from reference TRBV11-2 and TRBJ1-5, the complete variable domain reads EAGVAQSPRYKIIEKRQSVAFWCNPISGHATLYWYQQILGQGPKLLIQFQNNGVVDDSQLPKDRFSAERLKGVDSTLKIQPAKLEDSAVYLCASSRTGSGQPQHFGDGTRLSIL.

The CDR3 region has the DNA TGTGCCAGCAGCCAAGATAAAAGGACTAGCGGGAGGTACGAGCAGTACTTC. Translating gives CASSQDKRTSGRYEQYF. The rearrangement links TRBV4-2 to TRBJ2-7; 14 nucleotides line up with TRBD2. Germline CDR1 and CDR2: LGHNA and YNFKEQ. CDR3 length: 17 amino acids. V was pared by 0 bases and J by 4 bases, with 5 bases of the junction left unmatched.

The chain recombines TRBV6-1 with TRBJ2-7, with D perhaps assigned TRBD1 or TRBD2 (5 bases each). Germline V gives CDR1 MNHNS, CDR2 SASEGT. There are 15 residues in the CDR3. V lost 6 bases, J lost 3 bases, and 18 bases lay in between. CDR3 region: CASSRLRDHHYEQYF. The CDR3 region has the DNA TGTGCCAGCAGCCGCCTCCGGGACCATCACTACGAGCAGTACTTC.

The table lists this clonotype with many counts. The chain employs TRBV30 and TRBJ2-1; D remains ambiguous. Trimming removed 0 bases from V and 4 bases from J, with 7 bases in between. Germline loops: CDR1 GTSNPN, CDR2 SVGIG (reference sequence). This CDR3 is 13 amino acids long. The CDR3 DNA is TGTGCCTGGAGTGTGGAAGGTTACAATGAGCAGTTCTTC. Translating it yields CAWSVEGYNEQFF.

This clonotype was observed a few times. This rearrangement joins TRBV4-3 to TRBJ2-7; possibly TRBD1 for D (6 bases). The CDR3 has 15 amino acids. Germline loops: CDR1 LGHNA, CDR2 YSLEER. V dropped 2 bases and J dropped 2 bases, with 13 bases sitting between them. The DNA for the CDR3 is TGCGCCAGCAGCCAAAAACAGGGAGTCGCCTACGAGCAGTACTTC. This encodes CASSQKQGVAYEQYF.

The rearrangement links TRBV7-9 to TRBJ2-1; 10 positions agree with TRBD2. The trim removed 2 bases at V and 6 bases at J, leaving 4 bases unmatched. Germline-derived CDR1 and CDR2 are SEHNR and FQNEAQ (reference sequence). The CDR3 totals 15 residues. In nucleotides, the CDR3 is TGTGCCAGCAGCTTAAGCGGGGGGGCCATCAATGAGCAGTTCTTC. Translation: CASSLSGGAINEQFF. The full variable domain, with the rest looked up from reference TRBV7-9 and TRBJ2-1, is DTGVSQNPRHKITKRGQNVTFRCDPISEHNRLYWYRQTLGQGPEFLTYFQNEAQLEKSRLLSDRFSAERPKGSFSTLEIQRTEQGDSAMYLCASSLSGGAINEQFFGPGTRLTVL.

V and J are TRBV3-1 and TRBJ2-1; TRBD2 agrees at 7 bases. The CDR3 length is 15 residues. The V gene end was trimmed by 3 bases and the J gene end by 2 bases; junction bases not matched to a gene: 4. From germline, CDR1 is LGHDT and CDR2 YNNKEL (reference sequence). The DNA of the CDR3 is TGTGCCAGCAGCCAGGGCGGGACTACCTACAATGAGCAGTTCTTC. Encoded protein: CASSQGGTTYNEQFF.

V gene TRBV7-9 combines with J gene TRBJ1-2; no clear D gene. CDR1 is SEHNR, CDR2 FQNEAQ, per germline (reference sequence). Trimming removed 4 bases from V and 5 bases from J, with 20 bases in between. This CDR3 is built from 16 residues. In nucleotides, the CDR3 is TGTGCCAGCAGCTGGACGATCGAAACCACCCTATATGGCTACACCTTC. Translation gives CASSWTIETTLYGYTF.

The table lists this clonotype with many counts. The chain combines TRBV6-2 or TRBV6-3 with TRBJ1-5, with D tentatively TRBD1 (5 bases). The ends were cut back, 2 bases at V and 0 bases at J, with 11 bases in the middle. The V gene's germline CDR1 is MNHEY and CDR2 SVGEGT. This CDR3 contains 16 residues. The CDR3 region has the DNA TGTGCCAGCAGTTACGTACAGGACCATAGCAATCAGCCCCAGCATTTT. Amino acids: CASSYVQDHSNQPQHF.

This clonotype was seen a few times. V gene TRBV18 combines with J gene TRBJ2-7, with 8 bases fitting TRBD1. J gave up 3 bases and V 6 bases, and 10 bases lay outside the gene matches. The CDR3 extends over 15 amino acids. Germline values: CDR1 KGHSH, CDR2 LQKENI. CDR3 loop: CASSIGQGQFYEQYF. As DNA, the CDR3 is TGTGCCAGCTCGATCGGACAGGGCCAGTTCTACGAGCAGTACTTC.

This sequence joins TRBV10-2 and TRBJ1-4; tentatively, D is TRBD1 (5 bases). The CDR3 contains 16 residues. V lost 7 bases and J 6 bases, leaving 21 bases between the germline ends. Germline V gene sequence: CDR1 WSHSY, CDR2 SAAADI. CDR3 nucleotides: TGCGCCAGCATCCTCTCCAGAAAGGGGTTGTATGAAAAACTGTTTTTT. Translating it yields CASILSRKGLYEKLFF.

The chain links TRBV6-1 to TRBJ2-1; D gene uncertain. Trimming took off 10 bases at V and 2 bases at J, with 12 bases between the two ends. The CDR3 covers 13 residues. Germline-derived CDR1 and CDR2 are MNHNS and SASEGT. The CDR3 loop reads CATRQITYNEQFF. The CDR3 coding sequence is TGTGCCACCCGGCAAATTACCTACAATGAGCAGTTCTTC.

This chain uses TRBV7-9 with TRBJ2-5; D not resolved. Looked up from germline, CDR1 is SEHNR and CDR2 is FQNEAQ (reference sequence). The CDR3 extends over 13 amino acids. V was clipped by 4 bases and J by 5 bases, with 11 bases between them. The CDR3 protein is CASSSLTSETQYF. CDR3 in DNA: TGTGCCAGCAGCTCCCTTACTTCGGAGACCCAGTACTTC. Full variable domain (rest looked up from reference TRBV7-9 and TRBJ2-5): DTGVSQNPRHKITKRGQNVTFRCDPISEHNRLYWYRQTLGQGPEFLTYFQNEAQLEKSRLLSDRFSAERPKGSFSTLEIQRTEQGDSAMYLCASSSLTSETQYFGPGTRLLVL.

The chain carries TRBV18 and TRBJ2-1, with D possibly matching TRBD1 (5 bases). The germline CDR1 and CDR2 sequences are KGHSH and LQKENI. The germline V and J ends were trimmed by 2 bases and 1 base, with 12 bases remaining between them. This CDR3 is built from 16 residues. The CDR3 sequence: CASSPTTGYSYNEQFF. The DNA of the CDR3 is TGTGCCAGCTCACCAACAACAGGTTATTCCTACAATGAGCAGTTCTTC.

The table lists this clonotype with many counts. The chain has TRBV2 and TRBJ2-7, with D possibly matching TRBD1 (6 bases). Germline assignment: CDR1 SNHLY and CDR2 FYNNEI. Trimming left V 6 bases short and J 3 bases short, with 15 bases between. The CDR3 spans 14 residues. The CDR3 DNA reads as TGTGCCAGCAGGGACAGACAAGCAAGCTACGAGCAGTACTTC. Protein sequence: CASRDRQASYEQYF. The entire variable domain, with the rest obtained from reference TRBV2 and TRBJ2-7, is as follows: EPEVTQTPSHQVTQMGQEVILRCVPISNHLYFYWYRQILGQKVEFLVSFYNNEISEKSEIFDDQFSVERPDGSNFTLKIRSTKLEDSAMYFCASRDRQASYEQYFGPGTRLTVT.

In the case of this clonotype: This may be a read error: a much more frequent sequence differs by one nucleotide. The chain combines TRBV7-3 with TRBJ2-7; 7 bases line up with TRBD1. The DNA matches TRBJ2-1 better at its end, which makes the J call doubtful. This CDR3 spans 14 amino acids. Germline CDR1 is SGHTA and CDR2 is FQGTGA. Here the CDR3 DNA reads TGTGCCAGCAGCCCCCGCCGGGACAGCTACGAGCAGTTCTTC. As protein: CASSPRRDSYEQFF.

The rearrangement links TRBV12-3 or TRBV12-4 to TRBJ1-6; D remains ambiguous. V lost 9 bases, J lost 8 bases, and 14 bases lay in between. The CDR3 spans 13 residues. The CDR3 coding sequence is TGTGCCAGTTCCCGGAACAGCTATTCACCCCTCCACTTT. It specifies CASSRNSYSPLHF.

This clonotype showed up many times. V usage is TRBV6-1 and J usage is TRBJ2-2; the match to TRBD2 covers 7 bases. Germline CDR1 and CDR2: MNHNS and SASEGT. The length of the CDR3 is 17 residues. V was pared by 3 bases and J by 4 bases, with 11 bases of the junction left unmatched. CDR3 DNA sequence: TGTGCCAGCAGTGAGATTTGGGAACTAGCGCTCACCGGGGAGCTGTTTTTT. Its protein is CASSEIWELALTGELFF.

This chain connects TRBV6-5 to TRBJ2-2; no reliable D call. With 2 bases removed from V and 5 bases from J, the gap between germline ends came to 9 bases. Germline lookup yields CDR1 MNHEY and CDR2 SVGAGI. The CDR3 is 14 amino acids. The chain's CDR3 is CASSYASTTGELFF. The DNA for the CDR3 is TGTGCCAGCAGTTACGCGAGTACTACCGGGGAGCTGTTTTTT.